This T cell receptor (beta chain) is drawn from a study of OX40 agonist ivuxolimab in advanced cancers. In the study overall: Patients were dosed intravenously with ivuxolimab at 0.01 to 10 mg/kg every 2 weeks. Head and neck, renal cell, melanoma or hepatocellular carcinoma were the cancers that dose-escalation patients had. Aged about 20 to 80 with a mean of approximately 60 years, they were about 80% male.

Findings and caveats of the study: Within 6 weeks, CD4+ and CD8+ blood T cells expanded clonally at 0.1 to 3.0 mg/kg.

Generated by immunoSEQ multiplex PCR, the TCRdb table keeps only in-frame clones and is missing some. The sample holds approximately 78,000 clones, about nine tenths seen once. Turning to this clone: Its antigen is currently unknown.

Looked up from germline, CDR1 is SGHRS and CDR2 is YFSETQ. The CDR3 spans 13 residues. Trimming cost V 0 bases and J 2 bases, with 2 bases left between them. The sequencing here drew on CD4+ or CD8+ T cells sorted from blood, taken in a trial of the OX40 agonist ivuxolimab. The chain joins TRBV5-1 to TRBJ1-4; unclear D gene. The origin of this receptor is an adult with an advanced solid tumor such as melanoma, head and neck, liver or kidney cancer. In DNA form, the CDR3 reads TGCGCCAGCAGCTTGGATACTAATGAAAAACTGTTTTTT. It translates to CASSLDTNEKLFF.